The 2 T cell receptor beta chains below were found in one sample sequenced in a study of CD8+CD57+ T cells in acquired aplastic anemia. It was genomic DNA that served as the template for profiling TCR beta VDJ and CDR3. TCRdb reprocessed the reads via MiXCR and lists one record per CDR3 protein. The profile shows about 43,000 distinct CDR3 sequences, over 55% of them singletons. CD8+CD57+ cell expansion had been shown by flow cytometry in patients chosen for sequencing. Sample: sorted CD4+, CD8+, or CD8+CD57+ T cells (not recorded which) from PBMCs. All receptors derive from a human donor with aplastic anemia.

The chain is built from TRBV28 and TRBJ2-7; 9 bases map to TRBD1. Looked up from germline, CDR1 is MDHEN and CDR2 is SYDVKM. V trimming: 3 bases; J trimming: 2 bases; junction bases outside the gene matches: 8. The CDR3 has 16 residues. CDR3 DNA sequence: TGTGCCAGCAGTTTTAGATTCGGACAGGGGCCCTACGAGCAGTACTTC. Protein: CASSFRFGQGPYEQYF.

The CDR3 here is CASSVLLAGGTDTQYF. DNA for the CDR3: TGTGCCAGCAGTGTCCTCCTAGCGGGGGGCACAGATACGCAGTATTTT. The J gene is TRBJ2-3, the V gene TRBV2, with TRBD2 matching 10 bases. There are 16 residues in the CDR3. The V segment lost 4 bases and the J segment 1 base; nucleotides outside the gene matches: 5. CDR1 and CDR2 from the germline V gene are SNHLY and FYNNEI.